This T cell receptor (beta chain) originates from a study of cytomegalovirus exposure and HLA in healthy donors. PCR employed 60 Vbeta and 13 Jbeta primers. Clones were sequenced by immunoSEQ multiplex PCR, and TCRdb holds only the in-frame ones, with some missing. The sample shows some 100,000 clones, about four fifths of them seen only once. Findings and limits, study-wide: In most subjects, TCR beta sequences reportedly gave accurate predictions of HLA-A and HLA-B alleles. The likely explanation for a cluster of highly shared sequence variants was sequencing artifact.

A word on this clone: Its specificity is unknown.

Source material: PBMCs. The TCR sequence derives from a female donor in good health and CMV-seropositive.

The CDR3 is CASSYTGTGMNTEAFF. In DNA, the CDR3 is TGTGCCAGCAGTTATACCGGGACAGGGATGAACACTGAAGCTTTCTTT. V is TRBV13 and J is TRBJ1-1; TRBD1 matches 9 bases. The CDR3 totals 16 residues. V trimming: 6 bases; J trimming: 0 bases; junction bases outside the gene matches: 8. CDR1 and CDR2 (germline): PRHDT, FYEKMQ (reference sequence).